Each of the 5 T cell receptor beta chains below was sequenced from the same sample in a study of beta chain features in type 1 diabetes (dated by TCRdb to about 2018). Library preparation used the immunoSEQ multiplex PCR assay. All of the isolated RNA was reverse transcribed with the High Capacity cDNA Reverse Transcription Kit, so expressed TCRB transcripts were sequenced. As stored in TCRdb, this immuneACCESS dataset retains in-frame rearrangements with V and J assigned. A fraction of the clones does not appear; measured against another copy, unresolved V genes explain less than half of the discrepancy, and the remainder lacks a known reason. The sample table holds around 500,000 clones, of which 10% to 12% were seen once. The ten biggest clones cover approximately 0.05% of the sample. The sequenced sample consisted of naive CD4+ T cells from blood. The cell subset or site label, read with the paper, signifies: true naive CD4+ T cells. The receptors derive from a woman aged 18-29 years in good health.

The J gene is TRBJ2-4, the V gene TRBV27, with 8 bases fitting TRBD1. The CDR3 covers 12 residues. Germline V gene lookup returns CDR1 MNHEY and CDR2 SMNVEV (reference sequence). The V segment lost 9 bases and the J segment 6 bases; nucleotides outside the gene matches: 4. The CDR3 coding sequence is TGTGCCAGTTCCGGACAGGGAAACATTCAGTACTTC. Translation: CASSGQGNIQYF.

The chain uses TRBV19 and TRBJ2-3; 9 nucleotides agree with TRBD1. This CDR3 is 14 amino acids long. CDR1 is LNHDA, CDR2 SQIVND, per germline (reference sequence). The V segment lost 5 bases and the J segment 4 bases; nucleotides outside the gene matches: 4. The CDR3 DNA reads TGTGCCAGTAGTGCACAGGGGGCCGCAGATACGCAGTATTTT. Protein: CASSAQGAADTQYF.

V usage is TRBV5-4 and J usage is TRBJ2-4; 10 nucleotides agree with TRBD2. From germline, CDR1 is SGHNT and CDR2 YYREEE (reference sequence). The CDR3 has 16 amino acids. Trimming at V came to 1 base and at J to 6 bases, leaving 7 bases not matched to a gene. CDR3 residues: CASSLYASGSANIQYF. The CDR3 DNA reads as TGTGCCAGCAGCTTGTATGCTAGCGGGAGTGCAAACATTCAGTACTTC.

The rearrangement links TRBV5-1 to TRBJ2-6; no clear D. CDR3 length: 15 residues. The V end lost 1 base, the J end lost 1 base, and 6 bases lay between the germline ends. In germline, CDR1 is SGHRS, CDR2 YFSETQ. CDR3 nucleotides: TGCGCCAGCAGCTTGCTGGCATCTGGGGCCAACGTCCTGACTTTC. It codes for CASSLLASGANVLTF.

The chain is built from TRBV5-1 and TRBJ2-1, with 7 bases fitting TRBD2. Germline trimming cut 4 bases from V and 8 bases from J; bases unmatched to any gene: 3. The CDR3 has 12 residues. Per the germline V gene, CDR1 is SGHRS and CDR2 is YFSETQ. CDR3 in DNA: TGCGCCAGCAGCAGGGAGGGCGATGAGCAGTTCTTC. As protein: CASSREGDEQFF.